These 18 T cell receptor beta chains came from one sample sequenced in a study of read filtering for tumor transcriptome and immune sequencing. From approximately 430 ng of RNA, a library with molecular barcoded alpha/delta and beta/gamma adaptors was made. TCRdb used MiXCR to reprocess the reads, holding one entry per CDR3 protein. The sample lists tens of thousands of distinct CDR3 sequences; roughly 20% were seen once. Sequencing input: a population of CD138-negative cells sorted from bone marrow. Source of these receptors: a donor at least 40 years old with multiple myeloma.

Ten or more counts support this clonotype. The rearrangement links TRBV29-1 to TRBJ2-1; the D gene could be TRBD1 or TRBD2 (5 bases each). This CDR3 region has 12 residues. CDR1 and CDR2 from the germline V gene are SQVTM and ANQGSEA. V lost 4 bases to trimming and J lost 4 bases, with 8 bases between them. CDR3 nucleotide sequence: TGCAGCGTTGTAGGGGAGTACAATGAGCAGTTCTTC. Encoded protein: CSVVGEYNEQFF.

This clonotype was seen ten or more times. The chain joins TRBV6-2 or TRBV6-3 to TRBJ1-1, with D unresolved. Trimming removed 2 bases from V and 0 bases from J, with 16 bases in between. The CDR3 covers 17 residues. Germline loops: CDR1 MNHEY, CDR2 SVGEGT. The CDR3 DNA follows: TGTGCCAGCAGTTACATGGCCCTAACGAGGATGAACACTGAAGCTTTCTTT. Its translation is CASSYMALTRMNTEAFF.

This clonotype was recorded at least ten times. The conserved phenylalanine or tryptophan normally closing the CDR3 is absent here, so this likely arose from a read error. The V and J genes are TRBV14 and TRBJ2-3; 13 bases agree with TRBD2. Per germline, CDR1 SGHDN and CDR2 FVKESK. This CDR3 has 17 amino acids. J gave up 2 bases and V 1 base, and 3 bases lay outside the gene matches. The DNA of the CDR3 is TGTGCCAGCAGCCAAGGACTAGCGGGAGGAGTCACAGATACGCAGTATCTT. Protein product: CASSQGLAGGVTDTQYL.

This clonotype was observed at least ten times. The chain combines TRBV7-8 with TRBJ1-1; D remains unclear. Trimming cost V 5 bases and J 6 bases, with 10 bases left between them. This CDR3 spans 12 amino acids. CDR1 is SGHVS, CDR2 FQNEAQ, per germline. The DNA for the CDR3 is TGTGCCAGCAGCCATGATGGCTCTGAAGCTTTCTTT. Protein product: CASSHDGSEAFF.

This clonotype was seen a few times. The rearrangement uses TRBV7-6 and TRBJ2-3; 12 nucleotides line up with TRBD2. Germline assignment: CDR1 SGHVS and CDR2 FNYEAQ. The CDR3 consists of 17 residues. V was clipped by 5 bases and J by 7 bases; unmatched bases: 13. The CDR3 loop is CASSPTGRLAGANTQYF. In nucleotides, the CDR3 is TGTGCCAGCAGCCCCACTGGCAGACTAGCGGGAGCCAATACGCAGTATTTT.

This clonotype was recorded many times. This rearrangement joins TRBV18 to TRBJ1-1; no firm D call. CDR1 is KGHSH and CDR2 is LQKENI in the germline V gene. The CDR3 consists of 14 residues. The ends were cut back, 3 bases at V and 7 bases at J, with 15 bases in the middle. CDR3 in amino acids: CASSPSAGGDEAFF. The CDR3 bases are TGTGCCAGCTCACCCTCGGCAGGAGGCGATGAAGCTTTCTTT.

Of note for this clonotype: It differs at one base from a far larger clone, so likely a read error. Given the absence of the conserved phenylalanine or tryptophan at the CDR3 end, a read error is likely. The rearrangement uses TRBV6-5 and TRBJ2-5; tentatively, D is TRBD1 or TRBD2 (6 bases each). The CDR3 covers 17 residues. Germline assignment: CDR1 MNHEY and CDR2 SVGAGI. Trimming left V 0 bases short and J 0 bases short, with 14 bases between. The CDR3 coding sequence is TGTGCCAGCAGTTACTCGAGGGGGGAAGCGTACCAAGAGACCCAGTACTTA. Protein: CASSYSRGEAYQETQYL.

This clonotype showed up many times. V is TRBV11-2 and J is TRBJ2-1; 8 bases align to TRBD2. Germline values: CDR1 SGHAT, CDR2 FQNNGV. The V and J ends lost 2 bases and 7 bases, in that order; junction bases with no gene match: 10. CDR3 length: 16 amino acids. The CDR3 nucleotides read TGTGCCAGCAGCTTAAAAACGGGAGGGCCGCGGAATGAGCAGTTCTTC. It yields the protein CASSLKTGGPRNEQFF.

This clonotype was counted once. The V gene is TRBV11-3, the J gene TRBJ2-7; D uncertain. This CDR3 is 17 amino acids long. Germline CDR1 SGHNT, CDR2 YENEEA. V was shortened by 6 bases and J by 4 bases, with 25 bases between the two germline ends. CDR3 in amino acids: CASSPTDYNSVLYEQYF. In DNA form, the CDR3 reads TGTGCCAGCAGTCCCACAGATTATAACAGTGTCCTTTACGAGCAGTACTTC.

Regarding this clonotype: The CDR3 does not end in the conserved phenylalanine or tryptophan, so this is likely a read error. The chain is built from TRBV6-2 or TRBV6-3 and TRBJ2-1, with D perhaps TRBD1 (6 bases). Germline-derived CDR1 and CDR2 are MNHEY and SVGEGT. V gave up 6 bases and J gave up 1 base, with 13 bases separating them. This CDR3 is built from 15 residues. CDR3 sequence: CASRPGTGSYNEQFL. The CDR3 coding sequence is TGTGCCAGCAGACCAGGTACAGGGTCCTACAATGAGCAGTTCCTC.

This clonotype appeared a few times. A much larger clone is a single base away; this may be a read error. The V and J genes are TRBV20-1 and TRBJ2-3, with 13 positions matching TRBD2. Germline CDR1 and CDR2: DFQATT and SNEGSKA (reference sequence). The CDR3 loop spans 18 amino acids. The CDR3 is CGARRTSGSGGNTDTQYF. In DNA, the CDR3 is TGCGGTGCTAGGAGGACTAGCGGGAGTGGCGGGAACACAGATACGCAGTATTTT.

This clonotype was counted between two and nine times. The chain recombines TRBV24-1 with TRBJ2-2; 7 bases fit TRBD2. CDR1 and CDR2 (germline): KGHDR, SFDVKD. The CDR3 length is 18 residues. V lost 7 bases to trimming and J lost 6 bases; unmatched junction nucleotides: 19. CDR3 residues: CATSSPLGGSFTAGELFF. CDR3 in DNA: TGTGCCACCAGCTCCCCCTTAGGCGGGAGCTTTACTGCCGGGGAGCTGTTTTTT.

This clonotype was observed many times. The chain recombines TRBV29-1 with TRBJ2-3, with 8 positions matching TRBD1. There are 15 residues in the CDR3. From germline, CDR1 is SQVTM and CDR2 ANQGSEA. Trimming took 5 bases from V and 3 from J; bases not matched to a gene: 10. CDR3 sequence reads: CSVSGGLYGTDTQYF. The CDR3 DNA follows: TGCAGCGTTTCAGGGGGCCTCTACGGTACAGATACGCAGTATTTT.

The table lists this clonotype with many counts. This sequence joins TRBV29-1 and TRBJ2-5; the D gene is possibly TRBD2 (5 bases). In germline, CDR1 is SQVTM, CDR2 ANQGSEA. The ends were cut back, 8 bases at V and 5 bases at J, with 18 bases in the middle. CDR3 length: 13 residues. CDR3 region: CSPYDRDLETQYF. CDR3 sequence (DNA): TGCAGCCCTTATGACCGGGATCTGGAGACCCAGTACTTC.

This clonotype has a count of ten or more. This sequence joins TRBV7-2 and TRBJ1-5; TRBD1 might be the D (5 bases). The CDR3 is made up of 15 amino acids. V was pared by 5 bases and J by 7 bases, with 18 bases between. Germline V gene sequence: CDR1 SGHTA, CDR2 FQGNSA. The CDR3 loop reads CASSPGLNFRQPQHF. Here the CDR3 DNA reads TGTGCCAGCAGCCCGGGACTTAATTTCCGGCAGCCCCAGCATTTT.

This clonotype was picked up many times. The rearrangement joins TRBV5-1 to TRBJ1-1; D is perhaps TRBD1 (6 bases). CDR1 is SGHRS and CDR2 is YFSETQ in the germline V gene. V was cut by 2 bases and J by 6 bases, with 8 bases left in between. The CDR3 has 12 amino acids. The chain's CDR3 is CASSLNRAEAFF. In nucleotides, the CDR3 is TGCGCCAGCAGCTTAAACAGGGCTGAAGCTTTCTTT. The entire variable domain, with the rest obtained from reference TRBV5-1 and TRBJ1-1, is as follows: KAGVTQTPRYLIKTRGQQVTLSCSPISGHRSVSWYQQTPGQGLQFLFEYFSETQRNKGNFPGRFSGRQFSNSRSEMNVSTLELGDSALYLCASSLNRAEAFFGQGTRLTVV.

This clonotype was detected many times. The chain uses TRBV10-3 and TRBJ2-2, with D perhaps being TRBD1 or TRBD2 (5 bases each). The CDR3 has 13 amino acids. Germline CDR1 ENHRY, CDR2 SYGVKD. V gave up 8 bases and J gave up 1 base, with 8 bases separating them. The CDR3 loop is CAIVGVNTGELFF. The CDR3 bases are TGTGCCATCGTGGGGGTGAACACCGGGGAGCTGTTTTTT.

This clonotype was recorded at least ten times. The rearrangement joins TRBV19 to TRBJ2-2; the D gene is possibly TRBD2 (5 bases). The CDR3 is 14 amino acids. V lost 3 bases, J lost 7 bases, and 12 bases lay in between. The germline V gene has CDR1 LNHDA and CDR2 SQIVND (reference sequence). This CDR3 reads CASSIDGSGGELFF. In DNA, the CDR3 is TGTGCCAGTAGTATCGATGGGAGCGGCGGGGAGCTGTTTTTT. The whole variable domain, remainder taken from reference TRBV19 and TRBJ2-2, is DGGITQSPKYLFRKEGQNVTLSCEQNLNHDAMYWYRQDPGQGLRLIYYSQIVNDFQKGDIAEGYSVSREKKESFPLTVTSAQKNPTAFYLCASSIDGSGGELFFGEGSRLTVL.